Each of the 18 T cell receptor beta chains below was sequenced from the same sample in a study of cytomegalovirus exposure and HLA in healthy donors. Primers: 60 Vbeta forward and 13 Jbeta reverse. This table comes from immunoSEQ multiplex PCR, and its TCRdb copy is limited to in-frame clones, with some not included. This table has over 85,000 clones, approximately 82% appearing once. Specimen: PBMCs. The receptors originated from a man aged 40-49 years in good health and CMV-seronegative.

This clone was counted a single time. The CDR3 coding sequence is TGTGCCAGCAGCGCCCGCGGGGGGGGGAGGATCACAGATACGCAGTATTTT. It is translated as CASSARGGGRITDTQYF. The chain uses TRBV4-2 and TRBJ2-3; 9 bases fit TRBD2. With 5 bases clipped from V and 2 bases from J, the junction kept 11 bases outside the gene matches. CDR1 is LGHNA, CDR2 YNFKEQ, per germline. The CDR3 loop spans 17 amino acids.

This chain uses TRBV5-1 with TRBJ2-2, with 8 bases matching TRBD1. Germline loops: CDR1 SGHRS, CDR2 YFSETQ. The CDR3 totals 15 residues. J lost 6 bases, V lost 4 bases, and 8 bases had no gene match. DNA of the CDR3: TGCGCCAGCAGCCCGAGACAGGGGTGGGCCGGGGAGCTGTTTTTT. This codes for CASSPRQGWAGELFF. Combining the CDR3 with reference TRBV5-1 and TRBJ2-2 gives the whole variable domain KAGVTQTPRYLIKTRGQQVTLSCSPISGHRSVSWYQQTPGQGLQFLFEYFSETQRNKGNFPGRFSGRQFSNSRSEMNVSTLELGDSALYLCASSPRQGWAGELFFGEGSRLTVL.

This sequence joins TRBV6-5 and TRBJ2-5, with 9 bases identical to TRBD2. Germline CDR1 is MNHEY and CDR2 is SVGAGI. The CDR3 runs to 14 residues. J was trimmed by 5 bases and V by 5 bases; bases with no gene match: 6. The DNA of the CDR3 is TGTGCCAGCAGTCCCGTAGCGGGGGAGGAGACCCAGTACTTC. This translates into CASSPVAGEETQYF.

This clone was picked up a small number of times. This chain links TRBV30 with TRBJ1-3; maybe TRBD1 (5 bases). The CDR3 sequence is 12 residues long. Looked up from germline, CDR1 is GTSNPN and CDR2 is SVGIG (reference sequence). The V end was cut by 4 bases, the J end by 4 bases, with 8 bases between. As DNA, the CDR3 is TGTGCCTGGAAGGGGTCGGGAAACACCATATATTTT. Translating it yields CAWKGSGNTIYF.

For the CDR3, the DNA is TGCGCCAGCAGCCACCCCACCGCGGGGGGGTTCGGCTACGAGCAGTACTTC. Its protein is CASSHPTAGGFGYEQYF. This chain joins TRBV4-1 and TRBJ2-7; 9 positions match TRBD2. CDR1 is MGHRA and CDR2 is YSYEKL in the germline V gene. Unmatched junction bases numbered 12, after V lost 3 bases and J lost 3 bases. There are 17 residues in the CDR3.

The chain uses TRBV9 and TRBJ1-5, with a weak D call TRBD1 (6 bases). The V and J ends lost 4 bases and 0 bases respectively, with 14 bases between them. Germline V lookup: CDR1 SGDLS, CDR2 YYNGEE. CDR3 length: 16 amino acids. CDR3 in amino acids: CASSPEGVTSNQPQHF. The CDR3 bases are TGTGCCAGCAGCCCAGAGGGGGTCACTAGCAATCAGCCCCAGCATTTT.

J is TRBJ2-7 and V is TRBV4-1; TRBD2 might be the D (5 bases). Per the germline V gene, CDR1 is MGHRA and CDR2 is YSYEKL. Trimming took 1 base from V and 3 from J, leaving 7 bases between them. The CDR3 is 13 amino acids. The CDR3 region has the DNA TGCGCCAGCAGCCAAGGGAGGAGCTACGAGCAGTACTTC. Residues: CASSQGRSYEQYF.

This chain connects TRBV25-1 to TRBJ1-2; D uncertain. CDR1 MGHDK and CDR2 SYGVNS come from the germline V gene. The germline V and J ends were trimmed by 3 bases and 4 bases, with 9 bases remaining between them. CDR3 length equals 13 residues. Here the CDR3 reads CASSEQEGYGYTF. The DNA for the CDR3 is TGTGCCAGCAGTGAGCAGGAAGGCTATGGCTACACCTTC.

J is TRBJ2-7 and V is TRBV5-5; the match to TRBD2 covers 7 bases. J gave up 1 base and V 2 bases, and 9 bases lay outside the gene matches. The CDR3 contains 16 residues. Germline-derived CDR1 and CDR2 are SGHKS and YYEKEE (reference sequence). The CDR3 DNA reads TGTGCCAGCAGCTTCTGTGGCGGGGAGGGATCCTACGAGCAGTACTTC. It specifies CASSFCGGEGSYEQYF. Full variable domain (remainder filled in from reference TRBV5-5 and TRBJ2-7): DAGVTQSPTHLIKTRGQQVTLRCSPISGHKSVSWYQQVLGQGPQFIFQYYEKEERGRGNFPDRFSARQFPNYSSELNVNALLLGDSALYLCASSFCGGEGSYEQYFGPGTRLTVT.

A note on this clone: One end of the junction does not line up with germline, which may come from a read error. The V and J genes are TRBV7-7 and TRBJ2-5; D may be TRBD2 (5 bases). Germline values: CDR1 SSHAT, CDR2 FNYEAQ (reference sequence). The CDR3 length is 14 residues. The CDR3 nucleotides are TGTGCTAGCAGCCCCACCGGGGTCCAAGAGACCCAGTACTTC. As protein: CASSPTGVQETQYF.

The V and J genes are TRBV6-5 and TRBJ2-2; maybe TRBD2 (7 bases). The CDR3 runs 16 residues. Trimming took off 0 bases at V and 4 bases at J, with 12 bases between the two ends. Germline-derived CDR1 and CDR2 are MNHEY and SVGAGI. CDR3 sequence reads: CASSYSAGARTGELFF. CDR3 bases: TGTGCCAGCAGTTACTCGGCGGGGGCGCGCACCGGGGAGCTGTTTTTT.

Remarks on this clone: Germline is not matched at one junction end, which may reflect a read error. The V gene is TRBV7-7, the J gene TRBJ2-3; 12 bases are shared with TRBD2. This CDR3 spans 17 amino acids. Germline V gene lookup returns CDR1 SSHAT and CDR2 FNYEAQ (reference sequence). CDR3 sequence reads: CASSLRLAGAGPDTQYF. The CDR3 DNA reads TGTGCTAGCAGCTTACGACTAGCGGGGGCCGGGCCAGATACGCAGTATTTT.

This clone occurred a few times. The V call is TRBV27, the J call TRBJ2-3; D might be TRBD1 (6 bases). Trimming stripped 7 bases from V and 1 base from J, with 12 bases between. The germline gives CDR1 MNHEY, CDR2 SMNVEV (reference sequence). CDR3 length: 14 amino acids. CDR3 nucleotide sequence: TGTGCCAGCACGGCGGACAGCCGCACAGATACGCAGTATTTT. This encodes CASTADSRTDTQYF.

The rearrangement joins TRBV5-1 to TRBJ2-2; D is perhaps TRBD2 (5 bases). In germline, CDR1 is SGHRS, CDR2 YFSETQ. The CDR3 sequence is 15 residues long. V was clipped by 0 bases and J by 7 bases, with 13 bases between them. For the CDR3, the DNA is TGCGCCAGCAGCTTGGTTGAGCTAGGAGGCGGGGAGCTGTTTTTT. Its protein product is CASSLVELGGGELFF.

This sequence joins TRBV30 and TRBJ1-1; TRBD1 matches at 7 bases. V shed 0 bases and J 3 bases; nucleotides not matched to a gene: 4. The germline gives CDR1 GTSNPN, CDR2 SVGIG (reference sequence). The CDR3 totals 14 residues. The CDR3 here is CAWSVRQGDTEAFF. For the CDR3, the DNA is TGTGCCTGGAGTGTAAGGCAGGGGGACACTGAAGCTTTCTTT.

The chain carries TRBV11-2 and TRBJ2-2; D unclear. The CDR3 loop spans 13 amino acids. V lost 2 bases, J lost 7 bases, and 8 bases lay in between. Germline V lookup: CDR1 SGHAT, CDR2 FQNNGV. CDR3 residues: CASSLTGFGELFF. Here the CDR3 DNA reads TGTGCCAGCAGCTTAACCGGGTTCGGGGAGCTGTTTTTT.

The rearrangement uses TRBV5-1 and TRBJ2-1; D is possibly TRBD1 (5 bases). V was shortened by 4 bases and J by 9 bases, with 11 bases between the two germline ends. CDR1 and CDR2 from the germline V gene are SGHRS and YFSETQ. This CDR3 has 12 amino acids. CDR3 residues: CASSPPDSEQFF. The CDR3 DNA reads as TGCGCCAGCAGCCCTCCCGACAGTGAGCAGTTCTTC. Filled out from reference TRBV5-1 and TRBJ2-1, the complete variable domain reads KAGVTQTPRYLIKTRGQQVTLSCSPISGHRSVSWYQQTPGQGLQFLFEYFSETQRNKGNFPGRFSGRQFSNSRSEMNVSTLELGDSALYLCASSPPDSEQFFGPGTRLTVL.

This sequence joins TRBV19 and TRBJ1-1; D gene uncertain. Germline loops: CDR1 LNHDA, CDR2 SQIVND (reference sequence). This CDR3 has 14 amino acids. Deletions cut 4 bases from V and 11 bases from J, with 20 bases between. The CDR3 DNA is TGTGCCAGTAGTACCCTCTTCCCTCGGGTGGTGGCTTTCTTT. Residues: CASSTLFPRVVAFF.